This T cell receptor (beta chain) comes out of a study of technical replicates of blood from a few donors. Clones were read by immunoSEQ multiplex PCR, and TCRdb kept only the in-frame ones, dropping some. Here the sample spans approximately 80,000 clones, more than 85% being singletons. Germline V CDR1 and CDR2: LNHDA, SQIVND (reference sequence). V shed 0 bases and J 8 bases; nucleotides not matched to a gene: 2. The length of the CDR3 is 13 residues. The TCR comes from a human donor in good health. Sequenced: T cells isolated from PBMCs. The gene calls are TRBV19 and TRBJ1-1; 8 positions match TRBD1. The CDR3 bases are TGTGCCAGTAGTATAGACAGGGACAGGGAAGCTTTCTTT. Its translation is CASSIDRDREAFF. Filled out from reference TRBV19 and TRBJ1-1, the complete variable domain reads DGGITQSPKYLFRKEGQNVTLSCEQNLNHDAMYWYRQDPGQGLRLIYYSQIVNDFQKGDIAEGYSVSREKKESFPLTVTSAQKNPTAFYLCASSIDRDREAFFGQGTRLTVV.